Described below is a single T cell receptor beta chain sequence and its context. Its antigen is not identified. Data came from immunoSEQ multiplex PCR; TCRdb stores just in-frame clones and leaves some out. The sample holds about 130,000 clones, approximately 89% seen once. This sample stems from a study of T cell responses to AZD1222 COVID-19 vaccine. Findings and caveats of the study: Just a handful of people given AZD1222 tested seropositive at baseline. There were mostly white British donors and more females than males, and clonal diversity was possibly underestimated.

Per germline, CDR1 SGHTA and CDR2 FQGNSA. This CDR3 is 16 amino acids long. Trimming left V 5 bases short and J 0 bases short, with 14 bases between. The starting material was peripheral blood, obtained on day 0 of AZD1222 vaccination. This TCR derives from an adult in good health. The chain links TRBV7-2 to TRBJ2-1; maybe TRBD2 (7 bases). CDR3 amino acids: CASSPLGGPSYNEQFF. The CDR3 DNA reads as TGTGCCAGCAGCCCACTCGGGGGGCCCTCCTACAATGAGCAGTTCTTC.